This T cell receptor (beta chain) was captured in a study of technical replicates of blood from a handful of donors. Libraries were prepared by immunoSEQ multiplex PCR; TCRdb keeps only in-frame clonotypes and omits some of them. The table records over 70,000 clones, over 85% of them present only once. V lost 8 bases and J 1 base, leaving 18 bases between the germline ends. CDR3 size: 14 residues. Germline V gene sequence: CDR1 SQVTM, CDR2 ANQGSEA. This receptor was taken from a human donor in good health. The sample was T cells isolated from PBMCs. The rearrangement uses TRBV29-1 and TRBJ2-7; D is perhaps TRBD2 (6 bases). CDR3 loop: CSSDDGGSSYEQYF. The CDR3 DNA sequence: TGCAGCTCGGACGATGGGGGGTCGTCCTACGAGCAGTACTTC.